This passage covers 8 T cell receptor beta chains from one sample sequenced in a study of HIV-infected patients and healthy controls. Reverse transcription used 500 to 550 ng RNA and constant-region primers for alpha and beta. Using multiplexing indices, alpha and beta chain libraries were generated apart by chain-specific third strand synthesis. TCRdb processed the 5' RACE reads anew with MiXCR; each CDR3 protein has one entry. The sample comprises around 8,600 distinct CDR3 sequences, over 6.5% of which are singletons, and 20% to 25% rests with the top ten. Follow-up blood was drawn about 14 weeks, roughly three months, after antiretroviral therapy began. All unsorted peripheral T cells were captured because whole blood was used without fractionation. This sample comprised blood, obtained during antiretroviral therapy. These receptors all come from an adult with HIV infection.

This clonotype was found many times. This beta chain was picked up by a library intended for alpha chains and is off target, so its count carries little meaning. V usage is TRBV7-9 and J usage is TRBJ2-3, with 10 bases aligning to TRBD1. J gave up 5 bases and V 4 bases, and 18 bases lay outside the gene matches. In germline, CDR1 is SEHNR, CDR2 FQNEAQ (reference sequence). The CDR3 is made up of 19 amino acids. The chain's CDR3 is CASSSPGTGAPLTVDTQYF. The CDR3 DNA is TGTGCCAGCAGCTCCCCCGGGACAGGGGCACCTCTAACCGTAGATACGCAGTATTTT. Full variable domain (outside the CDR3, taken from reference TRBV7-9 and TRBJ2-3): DTGVSQNPRHKITKRGQNVTFRCDPISEHNRLYWYRQTLGQGPEFLTYFQNEAQLEKSRLLSDRFSAERPKGSFSTLEIQRTEQGDSAMYLCASSSPGTGAPLTVDTQYFGPGTRLTVL.

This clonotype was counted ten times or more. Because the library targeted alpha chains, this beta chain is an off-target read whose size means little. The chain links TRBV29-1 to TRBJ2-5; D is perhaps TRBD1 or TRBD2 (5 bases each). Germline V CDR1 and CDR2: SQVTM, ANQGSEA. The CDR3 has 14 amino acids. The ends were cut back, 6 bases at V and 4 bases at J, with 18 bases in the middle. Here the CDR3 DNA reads TGCAGCGTCCGGGATCCCTCAAGGGGAGAGACCCAGTACTTC. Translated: CSVRDPSRGETQYF.

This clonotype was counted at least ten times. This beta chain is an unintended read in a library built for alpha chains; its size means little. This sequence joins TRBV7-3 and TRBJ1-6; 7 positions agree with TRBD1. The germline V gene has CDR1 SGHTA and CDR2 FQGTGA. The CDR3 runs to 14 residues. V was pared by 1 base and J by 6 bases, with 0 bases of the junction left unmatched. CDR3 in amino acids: CASSLRDSNSPLHF. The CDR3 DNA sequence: TGTGCCAGCAGCTTAAGGGACAGTAATTCACCCCTCCACTTT.

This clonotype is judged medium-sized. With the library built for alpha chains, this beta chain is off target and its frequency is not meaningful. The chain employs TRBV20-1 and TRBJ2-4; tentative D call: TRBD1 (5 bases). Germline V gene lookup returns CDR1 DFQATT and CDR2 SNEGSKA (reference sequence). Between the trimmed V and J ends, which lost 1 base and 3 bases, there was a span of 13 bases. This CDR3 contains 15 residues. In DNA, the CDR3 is TGCAGTGCTAGAGGAGGCACAGGCCTCAAAAACATTCAGTACTTC. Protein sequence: CSARGGTGLKNIQYF.

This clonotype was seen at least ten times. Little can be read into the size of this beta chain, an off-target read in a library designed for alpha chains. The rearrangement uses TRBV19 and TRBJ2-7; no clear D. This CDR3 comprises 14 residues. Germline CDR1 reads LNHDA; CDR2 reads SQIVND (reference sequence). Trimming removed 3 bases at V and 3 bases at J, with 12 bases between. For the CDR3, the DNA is TGTGCCAGTAGTATTAATAGCCCAGTCTACGAGCAGTACTTC. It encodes CASSINSPVYEQYF.

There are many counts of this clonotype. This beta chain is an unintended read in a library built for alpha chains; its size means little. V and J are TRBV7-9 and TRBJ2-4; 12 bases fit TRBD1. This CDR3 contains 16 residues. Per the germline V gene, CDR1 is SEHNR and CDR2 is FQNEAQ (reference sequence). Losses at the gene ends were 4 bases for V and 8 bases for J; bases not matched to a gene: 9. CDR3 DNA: TGTGCCAGCAGCTCGCCGGGACAGGGGGCGACGGACATTCAGTACTTC. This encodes CASSSPGQGATDIQYF.

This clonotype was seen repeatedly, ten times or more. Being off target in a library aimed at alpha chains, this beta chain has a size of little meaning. The CDR3 coding sequence is TGCGCCAGCAGCTTGTGGGGGGGAGTTCGCTACGAGCAGTACTTC. It encodes CASSLWGGVRYEQYF. The chain employs TRBV5-1 and TRBJ2-7, with TRBD2 matching over 7 bases. The CDR3 contains 15 residues. With 1 base clipped from V and 3 bases from J, the junction kept 7 bases outside the gene matches. The germline CDR1 and CDR2 sequences are SGHRS and YFSETQ.

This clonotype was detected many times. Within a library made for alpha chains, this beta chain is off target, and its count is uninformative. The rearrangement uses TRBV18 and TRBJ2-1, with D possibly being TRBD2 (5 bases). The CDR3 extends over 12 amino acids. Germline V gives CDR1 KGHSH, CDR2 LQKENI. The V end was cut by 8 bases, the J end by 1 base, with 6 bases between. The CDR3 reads CASTGSYNEQFF. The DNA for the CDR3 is TGTGCCAGCACGGGATCCTACAATGAGCAGTTCTTC.